This T cell receptor (beta chain) originates from a study of T cell repertoires in cytomegalovirus infection. Whole-study context: An indication of both CMV infection and matching HLA type came from public TCR beta signatures. Findings and caveats of the study: Based on cumulative public TCR beta family frequency, carriers of CMV plus the relevant HLA were identified.

TCRdb re-called the reads through MiXCR, storing one row per CDR3 protein. In the table there are 100,000 to 150,000 distinct CDR3 sequences, over 30% of which are singletons. For this clonotype: The antigen is undetermined.

CDR1 is DFQATT, CDR2 SNEGSKA, per germline (reference sequence). CDR3 length: 16 residues. The ends were cut back, 5 bases at V and 5 bases at J, with 24 bases in the middle. The material sequenced was CD8+ T cells from cultured PBMCs, taken from culture after CMV antigen stimulation. The chain has TRBV20-1 and TRBJ2-5; D perhaps matches TRBD1 (6 bases). This sequence was found in a human donor in good health (CMV status not recorded). Some clones in this sample may be carry-over from other donors' samples. CDR3 sequence: CSASETTSGDLETQYF. Written as DNA, the CDR3 is TGCAGTGCTTCCGAGACCACGTCAGGGGATTTGGAGACCCAGTACTTC.